This entry concerns a single T cell receptor beta chain. The data originate from a study of shared clonotypes between healthy human individuals. The healthy adult donors were HIV-negative and reported no recent acute infections or vaccinations. The study drew all its donors from Caucasian adults living in Nashville, Tennessee. Genomic DNA came from tens of millions of PBMCs in unsorted samples. The CDR3 consists of 12 residues. V lost 9 bases and J 7 bases, leaving 12 bases between the germline ends. CDR1 is MNHEY, CDR2 SMNVEV, per germline (reference sequence). Genomic DNA of each subset was evenly split across several immunoSEQ plates. Generated by immunoSEQ multiplex PCR, the TCRdb table keeps only in-frame clones and is missing some. The sample carries about 560,000 clones, around 81% recorded once.

The sequence was collected from a woman in her forties in good health. Some clones in this sample may be carry-over from other donors' samples. Material: PBMCs. The J gene is TRBJ2-2, the V gene TRBV27; TRBD1 is a possible D gene (6 bases). CDR3 residues: CARIQGIGELFF. The CDR3 region has the DNA TGTGCCAGAATACAGGGAATCGGGGAGCTGTTTTTT.